This section outlines one T cell receptor (beta chain) sequence together with its context. The CDR3 runs to 15 residues. Germline lookup yields CDR1 MGHRA and CDR2 YSYEKL. This sample is drawn from a study of tumor and adjacent non-tumor tissue in lung cancer. RNA was extracted from bulk tissue without any cell sorting. TCRbeta libraries were built with three rounds of nested PCR, modified from ARM-PCR. TCRdb called the multiplex PCR reads again in MiXCR, with one record for every CDR3 protein. This sample has over 130,000 distinct CDR3 sequences, with around 66% found just once. Sequencing was carried out using lung tumor tissue. This chain uses TRBV4-1 with TRBJ2-5, with 10 bases matching TRBD1. This TCR was recovered from a man between 60 and 75 years old with small cell lung cancer. For the CDR3, the DNA is TGCGTCAGGAGCGCCGGGACAGGGGCCCAAGAGACCCAGTACTTC. This gives the protein CVRSAGTGAQETQYF.